The rows below give T cell receptor beta chains drawn from one sample of a study of blood T cell repertoires in COVID-19. The repertoire was sequenced with immunoSEQ multiplex PCR; TCRdb's copy has only in-frame clones and lacks some. Among roughly 260,000 clones listed, approximately 80% were seen once. Sequenced: peripheral blood. The receptors come from a woman aged 40 to 50 with active or convalescent COVID-19. CDR3s include the opening cysteine and the closing phenylalanine or tryptophan. The order of the fields is clone size, J gene, V gene, D gene, CDR3 DNA, CDR3 protein. A D gene is named only where the DNA matches it firmly. Clone size, where shown, is once, few, many, or a class for clones that have expanded.

- TRBJ1-1 TRBV3-1/TRBV3-2 - TGTGCCAGCAGCCAAGCATCGCTGGCGAACACTGAAGCTTTCTTT CASSQASLANTEAFF
- TRBJ1-2 TRBV21-1 - TGTGCCAGCACAAGGAGGGAGGGCAGTGGCTACACCTTC CASTRREGSGYTF
- TRBJ1-2 TRBV19 - TGTGCCAGTAGTATCACTGGTGGCTACACCTTC CASSITGGYTF
- TRBJ1-6 TRBV10-3 - TGTGCCATCAGTGAGTCGGGGAGGAATTCACCCCTCCACTTT CAISESGRNSPLHF
- TRBJ1-2 TRBV24-1 - TGTGCCACCAGTGGCGTGGCTAACTATGGCTACACCTTC CATSGVANYGYTF
few TRBJ1-6 TRBV5-5 - TGTGCCGGCCAGGGGTCCTATAATTCACCCCTCCACTTT CAGQGSYNSPLHF
- TRBJ1-2 TRBV12-3/TRBV12-4 - TGTGCCAGCGAAGGGGCCTATGGCTACACCTTC CASEGAYGYTF
- TRBJ2-5 TRBV13 - TGTGCCAGCAGTTCAAGCGACCAAGAGACCCAGTACTTC CASSSSDQETQYF
- TRBJ1-1 TRBV12-5 TRBD1 TGTGCTAGTGGTTTGGTGGTCGGACAGGGAAACACTGAAGCTTTCTTT CASGLVVGQGNTEAFF
- TRBJ1-6 TRBV3-1/TRBV3-2 - TGTGCCAGCAGCCAAGAGCGGACTGGTGGTTCACCCCTCCACTTT CASSQERTGGSPLHF
- TRBJ2-1 TRBV27 - TGTGCCAGCAGTTTAATTGTTCAGACCTACAATGAGCAGTTCTTC CASSLIVQTYNEQFF
once TRBJ2-2 TRBV5-4 TRBD2 TGTGCCAGCAGCTTGCTAAGCGGGGGGATGAACACCGGGGAGCTGTTTTTT CASSLLSGGMNTGELFF
- TRBJ2-5 TRBV2 - TGTGCCAGCAGCGCCGGCTCAGGGCGATACTTC CASSAGSGRYF
once TRBJ1-1 TRBV2 - TGTGCCAGCAGTGATGACGGGGGGGAGACTGAAGCTTTCTTT CASSDDGGETEAFF
- TRBJ1-2 TRBV2 TRBD1 TGTGCCAGCAGTGAAGCAGGCAGGGGGCCGGGTGGCTACACCTTC CASSEAGRGPGGYTF